The rows below give T cell receptor beta chains drawn from one sample of a study of CD8+ T cells in alopecia areata. This table comes from immunoSEQ multiplex PCR, and its TCRdb copy is limited to in-frame clones, with some not included. Found here are about 200,000 clones, around 62% of them singletons; the top ten hold over 0.4%. This specimen consisted of CD4+ T cells sorted from blood, obtained at week 0. These receptors all come from a human donor with alopecia areata. The CDR3 runs from the conserved cysteine through the conserved F or W. D genes are given only for firm matches. Part of the rows lack a size; the others show once, few, many or a class for expanded clones.

TRBJ1-3 TRBV30 few TRBD1 CAWSGDRVNTIYF TGTGCCTGGAGTGGGGACAGGGTGAACACCATATATTTT
TRBJ1-1 TRBV29-1 NA NA CSVQVNTEAFF TGCAGCGTGCAGGTAAACACTGAAGCTTTCTTT
TRBJ1-5 TRBV11-2 many NA CASSFLGLSNQPQHF TGTGCCAGCAGCTTCCTGGGGCTCAGCAATCAGCCCCAGCATTTT
TRBJ2-1 TRBV7-8 few NA CASSLGTYNEQFF TGTGCCAGCAGCTTAGGGACATACAATGAGCAGTTCTTC
TRBJ2-1 TRBV27 NA NA CASRLAAPSYNEQFF TGTGCCAGCAGATTAGCGGCACCCTCCTACAATGAGCAGTTCTTC
TRBJ1-2 TRBV7-2 NA NA CASSLGPSNYGYTF TGTGCCAGCAGCTTAGGTCCTTCCAACTATGGCTACACCTTC
TRBJ2-3 TRBV5-1 few NA CASSMGGTDTQYF TGCGCCAGCAGTATGGGAGGCACAGATACGCAGTATTTT
TRBJ2-1 TRBV30 NA NA CAWRSGGYNEQFF TGTGCCTGGAGGTCGGGCGGGTACAATGAGCAGTTCTTC
TRBJ2-1 TRBV4-1 NA NA CASSHSDWRGNEQFF TGCGCCAGCAGCCACTCGGACTGGAGAGGGAATGAGCAGTTCTTC
TRBJ2-4 TRBV27 NA NA CASTHHRGNIQYF TGTGCCAGCACCCACCACCGGGGAAACATTCAGTACTTC
TRBJ2-5 TRBV19 NA TRBD1 CASSIPGGETQYF TGTGCCAGTAGTATACCAGGGGGAGAGACCCAGTACTTC
TRBJ1-4 TRBV7-9 few TRBD1 CASSGTNRGLNEKLFF TGTGCCAGCAGCGGTACAAACAGGGGACTTAATGAAAAACTGTTTTTT
TRBJ1-4 TRBV29-1 NA NA CSVDLRGPDEKLFF TGCAGCGTTGATCTGCGGGGGCCTGATGAAAAACTGTTTTTT
TRBJ1-2 TRBV30 once NA CAWRHEGLPNYGYTF TGTGCCTGGCGCCACGAGGGGCTCCCTAACTATGGCTACACCTTC
TRBJ2-4 TRBV27 NA NA CASSPQGLLAKNIQYF TGTGCCAGCAGTCCACAGGGCCTACTAGCCAAAAACATTCAGTACTTC
TRBJ1-1 TRBV18 NA TRBD1 CASSPSRDRVDTEAFF TGTGCCAGCTCACCATCAAGAGACAGGGTCGACACTGAAGCTTTCTTT
TRBJ2-3 TRBV9 NA TRBD2 CASSQTSGRSTDTQYF TGTGCCAGCAGCCAAACTAGCGGGAGGAGCACAGATACGCAGTATTTT
TRBJ2-3 TRBV5-1 NA TRBD2 CASSFGTSEFTDTQYF TGCGCCAGCAGCTTTGGGACTAGCGAGTTCACAGATACGCAGTATTTT
TRBJ2-5 TRBV30 NA NA CAWSAVAETQYF TGTGCCTGGAGTGCAGTAGCGGAGACCCAGTACTTC
TRBJ2-3 TRBV19 few TRBD1 CASTRDREADTQYF TGTGCCAGTACCCGGGACAGAGAAGCAGATACGCAGTATTTT
TRBJ1-5 TRBV7-8 NA TRBD1 CASSLGIDRVEQPQHF TGTGCCAGCAGCTTAGGCATCGACAGGGTTGAACAGCCCCAGCATTTT
TRBJ1-1 TRBV30 once NA CAWSGQSNTEAFF TGTGCCTGGTCCGGACAGTCGAACACTGAAGCTTTCTTT
TRBJ2-1 TRBV5-6 NA TRBD1 CASSPGTGGAANNEQFF TGTGCCAGCAGCCCCGGGACAGGGGGCGCGGCCAACAATGAGCAGTTCTTC
TRBJ1-3 TRBV4-2 few NA CASSQDNRNTIYF TGTGCCAGCAGCCAAGATAACCGAAACACCATATATTTT
TRBJ2-1 TRBV4-1 many NA CASSQVDLMIYNEQFF TGCGCCAGCAGCCAAGTGGACCTTATGATCTACAATGAGCAGTTCTTC